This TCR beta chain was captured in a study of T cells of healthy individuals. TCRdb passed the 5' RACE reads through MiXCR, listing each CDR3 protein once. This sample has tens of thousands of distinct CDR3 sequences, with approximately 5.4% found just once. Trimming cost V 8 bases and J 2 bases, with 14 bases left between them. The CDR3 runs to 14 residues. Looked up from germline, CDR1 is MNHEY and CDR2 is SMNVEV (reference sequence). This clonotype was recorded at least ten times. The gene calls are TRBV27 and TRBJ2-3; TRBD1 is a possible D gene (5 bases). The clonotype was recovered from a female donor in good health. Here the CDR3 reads CASEVAGNTDTQYF. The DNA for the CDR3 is TGTGCCAGCGAGGTAGCAGGGAACACAGATACGCAGTATTTT.